This entry is about one TCR beta chain. These data originate in a study of control samples from healthy donors and cancer patients. Using immunoSEQ multiplex PCR, the repertoire was profiled, and TCRdb retains in-frame clones only, with some absent. The repertoire consists of approximately 180,000 clones, with 75% to 95% occurring once and the leading ten covering around 2%. Sequenced material: blood. The TCR was taken from a woman aged 40 to 49 in good health.

CDR3 nucleotides: TGTGCCAGCAGCCGACAGGGGTCGACTATGAACACTGAAGCTTTCTTT. This sequence encodes CASSRQGSTMNTEAFF. The chain is built from TRBV6-2 or TRBV6-3 and TRBJ1-1; TRBD1 matches 8 bases. The trim removed 6 bases at V and 0 bases at J, leaving 9 bases unmatched. The V gene's germline CDR1 is MNHEY and CDR2 SVGEGT. The CDR3 sequence is 16 residues long.